This TCR beta chain comes out of a study of blood T cell repertoires in COVID-19. Per the original data handling: Reference gene primer amplification gave nucleated cell count estimates. This table comes from immunoSEQ multiplex PCR, and its TCRdb copy is limited to in-frame clones, with some not included. Clone size and the V and J calls come from that table; the DNA yielded D and trimming. The sample has about 300,000 clones; 70% to 90% are singletons. This TCR derives from a man aged 30 to 45 who had recovered from COVID-19. The sample consisted of PBMCs or T cells enriched from blood (not recorded which).

CDR3 residues: CASSLALSSGNTIYF. The CDR3 DNA reads TGTGCCAGCAGCTTAGCTTTATCCTCTGGAAACACCATATATTTT. The rearrangement joins TRBV7-2 to TRBJ1-3, with unresolved D. Deletions cut 0 bases from V and 0 bases from J, with 6 bases between. The germline CDR1 and CDR2 sequences are SGHTA and FQGNSA. The CDR3 contains 15 residues.